These T cell receptor beta chains were read from a single sample in a study of blood T cell repertoires in COVID-19. The table came from immunoSEQ multiplex PCR; TCRdb's copy has only in-frame clones and leaves some out. The table includes 300,000 to 400,000 clones, about 91% detected once. The sequencing input was peripheral blood. These receptors were obtained from a man aged 25-40 years with COVID-19, enrolled during active disease. Each CDR3 is given with its conserved first and last residue. A D gene is named only where the DNA matches it firmly. Clone sizes are given selectively: once, few, many, or a class where the clone is expanded.

>TRBV30|TRBD1|TRBJ2-1|.
CAYSGTAYNEQFF
TGTGCCTATTCCGGGACAGCTTACAATGAGCAGTTCTTC
>TRBV6-5|.|TRBJ2-3|.
CASSYSQAGSTDTQYF
TGTGCCAGCAGTTACTCGCAGGCAGGGAGCACAGATACGCAGTATTTT
>TRBV11-2|.|TRBJ2-3|.
CASSLDPGDTQYF
TGTGCCAGCAGCTTAGATCCAGGGGATACGCAGTATTTT
>TRBV12-3/TRBV12-4|TRBD1|TRBJ1-4|.
CASKDRHNEKLFF
TGTGCCAGCAAGGACAGGCATAATGAAAAACTGTTTTTT
>TRBV4-3|TRBD2|TRBJ2-3|.
CASSQDLGAGGTDTQYF
TGCGCCAGCAGCCAAGATCTCGGAGCGGGGGGTACAGATACGCAGTATTTT
>TRBV5-1|TRBD2|TRBJ2-7|once
CASSQGTSMSYEQYF
TGCGCCAGCAGCCAAGGGACTAGTATGTCCTACGAGCAGTACTTC
>TRBV11-2|TRBD1|TRBJ1-6|.
CASSLAGQGNSPLHF
TGTGCCAGCAGCTTAGCCGGACAGGGGAATTCACCCCTCCACTTT
>TRBV20-1|.|TRBJ2-5|.
CSARDRETQYF
TGCAGTGCTAGAGATAGAGAGACCCAGTACTTC
>TRBV15|.|TRBJ1-6|.
CATSRGQDNSPLHF
TGTGCCACCAGCAGAGGACAGGATAATTCACCCCTCCACTTT
>TRBV4-1|.|TRBJ2-2|.
CASSQALAPAGELFF
TGCGCCAGCAGCCAAGCCCTAGCGCCGGCCGGGGAGCTGTTTTTT
>TRBV2|.|TRBJ2-3|.
CASSERGTLPSSTDTQYF
TGTGCCAGCAGTGAAAGGGGGACACTTCCCTCTAGCACAGATACGCAGTATTTT